This TCR beta chain was observed in a study of PD-1 blockade in classical Hodgkin lymphoma. Repertoires were generated with immunoSEQ multiplex PCR, while TCRdb's copy carries only in-frame clones and drops some. The sample holds about 39,000 clones, 70% to 85% seen once. Germline lookup yields CDR1 LNHDA and CDR2 SQIVND (reference sequence). Trimming removed 3 bases at V and 4 bases at J, with 5 bases between. There are 12 residues in the CDR3. Time point denoted: cycle 4 day 1 (C4D1), after five to seven weeks of nivolumab. Exposure to brentuximab vedotin varied, and each patient had relapsed following autologous stem cell transplantation.

J is TRBJ2-3 and V is TRBV19; D ambiguous. Specimen: peripheral blood mononuclear cells (PBMCs), collected before the fourth cycle of nivolumab. This TCR derives from a human donor with classical Hodgkin lymphoma. CDR3 DNA sequence: TGTGCCAGTAGTATGGTACCAGATACGCAGTATTTT. Translation: CASSMVPDTQYF. Looking up the rest from reference TRBV19 and TRBJ2-3 gives the full variable domain: DGGITQSPKYLFRKEGQNVTLSCEQNLNHDAMYWYRQDPGQGLRLIYYSQIVNDFQKGDIAEGYSVSREKKESFPLTVTSAQKNPTAFYLCASSMVPDTQYFGPGTRLTVL.